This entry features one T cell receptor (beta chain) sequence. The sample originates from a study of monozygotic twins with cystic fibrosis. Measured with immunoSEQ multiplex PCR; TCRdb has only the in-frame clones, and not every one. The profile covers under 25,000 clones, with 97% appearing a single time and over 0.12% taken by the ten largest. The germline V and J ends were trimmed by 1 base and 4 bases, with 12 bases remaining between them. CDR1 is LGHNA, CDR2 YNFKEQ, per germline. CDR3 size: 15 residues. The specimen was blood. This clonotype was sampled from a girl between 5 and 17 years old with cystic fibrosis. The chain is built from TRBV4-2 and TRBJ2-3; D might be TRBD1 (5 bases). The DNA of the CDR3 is TGTGCCAGCAGCCAAGGTCTAGACAGCGCAGATACGCAGTATTTT. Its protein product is CASSQGLDSADTQYF.